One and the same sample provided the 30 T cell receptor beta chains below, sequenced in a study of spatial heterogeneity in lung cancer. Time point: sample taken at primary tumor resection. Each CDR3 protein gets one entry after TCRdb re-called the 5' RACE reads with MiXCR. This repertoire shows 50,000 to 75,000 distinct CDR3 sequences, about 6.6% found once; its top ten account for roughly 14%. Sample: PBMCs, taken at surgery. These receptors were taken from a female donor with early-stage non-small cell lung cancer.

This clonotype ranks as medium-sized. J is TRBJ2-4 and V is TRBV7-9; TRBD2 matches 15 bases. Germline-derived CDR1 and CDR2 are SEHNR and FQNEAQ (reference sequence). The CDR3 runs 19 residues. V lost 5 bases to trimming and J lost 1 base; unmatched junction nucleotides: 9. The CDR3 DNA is TGTGCCAGCAGCCCGTGGACTAGCGGGGGGGCCTCGGCCAAAAACATTCAGTACTTC. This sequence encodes CASSPWTSGGASAKNIQYF.

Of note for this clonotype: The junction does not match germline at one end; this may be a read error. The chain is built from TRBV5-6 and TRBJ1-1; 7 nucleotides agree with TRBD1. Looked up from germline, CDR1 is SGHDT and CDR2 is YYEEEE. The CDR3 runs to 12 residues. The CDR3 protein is CAGRSGQAEAFF. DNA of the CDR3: TGTGCCGGCAGAAGCGGACAGGCTGAAGCTTTCTTT.

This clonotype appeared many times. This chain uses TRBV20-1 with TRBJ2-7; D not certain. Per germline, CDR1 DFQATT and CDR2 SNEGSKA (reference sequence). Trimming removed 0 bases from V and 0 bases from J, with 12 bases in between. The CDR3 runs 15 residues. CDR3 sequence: CSARDLAGVSYEQYF. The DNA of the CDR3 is TGCAGTGCTAGAGATCTTGCAGGAGTCTCCTACGAGCAGTACTTC.

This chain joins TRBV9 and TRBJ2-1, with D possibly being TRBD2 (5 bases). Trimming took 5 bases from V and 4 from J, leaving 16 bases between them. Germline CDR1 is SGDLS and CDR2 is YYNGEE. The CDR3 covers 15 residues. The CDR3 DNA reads TGTGCCAGCAGGGCGTCGGGCGGAGGATACAATGAGCAGTTCTTC. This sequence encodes CASRASGGGYNEQFF.

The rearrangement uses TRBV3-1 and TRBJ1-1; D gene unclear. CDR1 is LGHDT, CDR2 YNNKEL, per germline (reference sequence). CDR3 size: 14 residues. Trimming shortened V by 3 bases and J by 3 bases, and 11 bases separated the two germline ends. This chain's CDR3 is CASSQATVHTEAFF. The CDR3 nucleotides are TGTGCCAGCAGCCAGGCAACGGTCCACACTGAAGCTTTCTTT. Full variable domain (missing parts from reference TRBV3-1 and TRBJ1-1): DTAVSQTPKYLVTQMGNDKSIKCEQNLGHDTMYWYKQDSKKFLKIMFSYNNKELIINETVPNRFSPKSPDKAHLNLHINSLELGDSAVYFCASSQATVHTEAFFGQGTRLTVV.

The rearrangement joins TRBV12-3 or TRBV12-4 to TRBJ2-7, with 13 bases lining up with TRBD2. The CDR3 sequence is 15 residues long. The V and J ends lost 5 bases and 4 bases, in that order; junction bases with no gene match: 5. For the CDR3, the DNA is TGTGCCAGCAGTGCCGGGACTAGCGGGATGTACGAGCAGTACTTC. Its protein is CASSAGTSGMYEQYF.

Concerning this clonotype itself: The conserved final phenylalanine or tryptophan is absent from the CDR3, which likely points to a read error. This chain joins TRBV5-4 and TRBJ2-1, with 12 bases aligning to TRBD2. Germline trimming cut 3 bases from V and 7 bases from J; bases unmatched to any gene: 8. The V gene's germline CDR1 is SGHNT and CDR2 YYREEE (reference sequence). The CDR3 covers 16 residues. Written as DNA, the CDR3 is TGTGCCAGCAGCTCTCCCCCGACTAGCGGGAGAAATGAGCAGTTCTAC. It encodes CASSSPPTSGRNEQFY.

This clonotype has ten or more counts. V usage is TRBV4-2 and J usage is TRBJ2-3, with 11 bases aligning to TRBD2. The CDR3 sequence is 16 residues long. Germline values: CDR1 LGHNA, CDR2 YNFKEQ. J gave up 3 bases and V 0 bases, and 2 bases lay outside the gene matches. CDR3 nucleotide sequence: TGTGCCAGCAGCCAAGAACTAGCGGGGGTAACAGATACGCAGTATTTT. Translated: CASSQELAGVTDTQYF.

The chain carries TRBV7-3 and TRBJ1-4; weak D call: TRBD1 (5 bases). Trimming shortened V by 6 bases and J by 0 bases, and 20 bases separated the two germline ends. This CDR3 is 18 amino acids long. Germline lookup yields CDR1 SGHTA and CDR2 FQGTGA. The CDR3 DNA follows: TGTGCCAGCAGTTCAGGGTTCCCCCTGGGAGCAACTAATGAAAAACTGTTTTTT. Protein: CASSSGFPLGATNEKLFF.

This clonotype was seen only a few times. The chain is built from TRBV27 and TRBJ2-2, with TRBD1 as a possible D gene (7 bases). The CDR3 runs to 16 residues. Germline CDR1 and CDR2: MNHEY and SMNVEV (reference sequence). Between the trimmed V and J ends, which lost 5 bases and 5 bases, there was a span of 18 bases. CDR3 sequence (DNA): TGTGCCAGCAGTAAGGAGGGGAACAGGGGTACCGGGGAGCTGTTTTTT. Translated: CASSKEGNRGTGELFF.

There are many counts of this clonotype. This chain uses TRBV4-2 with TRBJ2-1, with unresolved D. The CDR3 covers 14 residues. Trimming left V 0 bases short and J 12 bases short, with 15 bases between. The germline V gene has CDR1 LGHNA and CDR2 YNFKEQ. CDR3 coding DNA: TGTGCCAGCAGCCAAGAGCTGTCTCCGAAGTCGCAGTTCTTC. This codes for CASSQELSPKSQFF.

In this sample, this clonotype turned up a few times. CDR3 bases: TGTGCCAGCAGCTTAGAAACTGGGCTAGTGGGGCGAGGCACCATATATTTT. This codes for CASSLETGLVGRGTIYF. The gene calls are TRBV7-2 and TRBJ1-3; a weak D match, TRBD1 (5 bases). Trimming left V 1 base short and J 9 bases short, with 22 bases between. This CDR3 comprises 17 residues. Germline V lookup: CDR1 SGHTA, CDR2 FQGNSA. The variable domain in full, with the rest retrieved from reference TRBV7-2 and TRBJ1-3, is GAGVSQSPSNKVTEKGKDVELRCDPISGHTALYWYRQSLGQGLEFLIYFQGNSAPDKSGLPSDRFSAERTGGSVSTLTIQRTQQEDSAVYLCASSLETGLVGRGTIYFGEGSWLTVV.

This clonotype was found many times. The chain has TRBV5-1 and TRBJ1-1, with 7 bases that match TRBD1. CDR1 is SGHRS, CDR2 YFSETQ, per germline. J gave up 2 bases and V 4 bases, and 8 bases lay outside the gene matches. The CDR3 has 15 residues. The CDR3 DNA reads TGCGCCAGCAGCGTAGACAGGGAGGCCAACACTGAAGCTTTCTTT. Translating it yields CASSVDREANTEAFF.

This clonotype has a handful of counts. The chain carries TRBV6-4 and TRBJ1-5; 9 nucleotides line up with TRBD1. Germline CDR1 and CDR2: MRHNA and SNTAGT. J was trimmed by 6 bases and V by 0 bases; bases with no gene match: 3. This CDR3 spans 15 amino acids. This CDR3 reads CASSDSDRGGQPQHF. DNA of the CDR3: TGTGCCAGCAGTGACTCGGACAGGGGCGGTCAGCCCCAGCATTTT.

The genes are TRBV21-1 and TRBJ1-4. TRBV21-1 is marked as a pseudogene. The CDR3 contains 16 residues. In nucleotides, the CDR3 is TGTGCCAGCAGCAAAGATCAGCGGGCCTACAATGAAAAACTGTTTTTT. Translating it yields CASSKDQRAYNEKLFF.

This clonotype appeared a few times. The CDR3: CSVRPGIAEAFF. Written as DNA, the CDR3 is TGCAGCGTTCGGCCCGGGATCGCTGAAGCTTTCTTT. The V call is TRBV29-1, the J call TRBJ1-1; no firm D call. Looked up from germline, CDR1 is SQVTM and CDR2 is ANQGSEA. Between the trimmed V and J ends, which lost 5 bases and 6 bases, there was a span of 13 bases. CDR3 length equals 12 residues.

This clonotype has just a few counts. Here the CDR3 reads CASSVEGSNNQPQHF. The CDR3 region has the DNA TGTGCCAGCAGCGTAGAAGGGTCTAACAATCAGCCCCAGCATTTT. V and J are TRBV9 and TRBJ1-5; D is undetermined. V was pared by 0 bases and J by 3 bases, with 10 bases between. The CDR3 runs 15 residues. Per the germline V gene, CDR1 is SGDLS and CDR2 is YYNGEE. Full variable domain (rest looked up from reference TRBV9 and TRBJ1-5): DSGVTQTPKHLITATGQRVTLRCSPRSGDLSVYWYQQSLDQGLQFLIQYYNGEERAKGNILERFSAQQFPDLHSELNLSSLELGDSALYFCASSVEGSNNQPQHFGDGTRLSIL.

CDR3 residues: CASSQNLDGTSTDTQYF. For the CDR3, the DNA is TGCGCCAGCAGCCAAAACTTGGACGGGACTAGCACAGATACGCAGTATTTT. The chain couples TRBV4-1 to TRBJ2-3, with a tentative D call TRBD2 (6 bases). Between the trimmed V and J ends, which lost 2 bases and 0 bases, there was a span of 15 bases. CDR1 is MGHRA and CDR2 is YSYEKL in the germline V gene. The CDR3 loop spans 17 amino acids.

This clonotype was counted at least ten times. CDR3 sequence reads: CASSFGVTEAFF. The CDR3 nucleotides read TGTGCCAGCAGCTTCGGGGTCACTGAAGCTTTCTTT. This chain connects TRBV7-9 to TRBJ1-1; D unresolved. The ends were cut back, 3 bases at V and 4 bases at J, with 6 bases in the middle. Germline V CDR1 and CDR2: SEHNR, FQNEAQ (reference sequence). The CDR3 covers 12 residues.

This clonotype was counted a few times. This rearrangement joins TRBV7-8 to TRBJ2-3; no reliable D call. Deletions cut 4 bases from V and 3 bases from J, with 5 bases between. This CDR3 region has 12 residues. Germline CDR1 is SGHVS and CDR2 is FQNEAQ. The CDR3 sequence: CASSSRTDTQYF. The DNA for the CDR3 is TGTGCCAGCAGCTCGAGGACAGATACGCAGTATTTT.

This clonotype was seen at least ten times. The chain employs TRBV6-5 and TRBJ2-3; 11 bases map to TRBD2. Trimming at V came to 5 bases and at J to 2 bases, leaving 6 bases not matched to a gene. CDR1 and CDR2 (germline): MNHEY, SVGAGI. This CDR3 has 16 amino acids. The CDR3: CASSDGLAGITDTQYF. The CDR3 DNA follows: TGTGCCAGCAGTGACGGACTAGCGGGCATCACAGATACGCAGTATTTT.

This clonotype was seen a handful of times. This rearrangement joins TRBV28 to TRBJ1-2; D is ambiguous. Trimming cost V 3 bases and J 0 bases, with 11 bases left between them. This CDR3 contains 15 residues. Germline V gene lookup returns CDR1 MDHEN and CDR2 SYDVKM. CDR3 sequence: CASSFWQIANYGYTF. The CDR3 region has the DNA TGTGCCAGCAGTTTCTGGCAGATTGCTAACTATGGCTACACCTTC.

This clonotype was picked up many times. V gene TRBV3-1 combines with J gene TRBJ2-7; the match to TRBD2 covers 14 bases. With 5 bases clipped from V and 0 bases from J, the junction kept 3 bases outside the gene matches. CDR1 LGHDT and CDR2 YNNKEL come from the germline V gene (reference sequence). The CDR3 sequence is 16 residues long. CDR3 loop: CASSVGTSGSSYEQYF. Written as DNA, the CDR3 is TGTGCCAGCAGCGTGGGGACTAGCGGGAGCTCCTACGAGCAGTACTTC.

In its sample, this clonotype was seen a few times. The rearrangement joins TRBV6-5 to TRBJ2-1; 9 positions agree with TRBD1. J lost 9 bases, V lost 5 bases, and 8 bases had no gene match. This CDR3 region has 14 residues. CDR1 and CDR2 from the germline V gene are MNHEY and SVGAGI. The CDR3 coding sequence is TGTGCCAGCAGTGGGCGGGACAGGGATGGTGAGCAGTTCTTC. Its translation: CASSGRDRDGEQFF.

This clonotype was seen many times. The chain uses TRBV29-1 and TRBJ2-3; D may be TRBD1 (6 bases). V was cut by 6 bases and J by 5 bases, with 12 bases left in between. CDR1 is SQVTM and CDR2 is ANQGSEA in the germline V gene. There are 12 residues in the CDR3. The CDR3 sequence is CSVSEGVDTQYF. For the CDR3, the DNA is TGCAGCGTATCCGAGGGGGTAGATACGCAGTATTTT.

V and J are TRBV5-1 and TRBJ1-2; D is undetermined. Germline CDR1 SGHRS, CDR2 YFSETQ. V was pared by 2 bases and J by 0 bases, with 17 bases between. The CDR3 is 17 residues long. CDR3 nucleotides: TGCGCCAGCAGCTTTATGTCAGCCGTTGGGGCTAACTATGGCTACACCTTC. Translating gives CASSFMSAVGANYGYTF.

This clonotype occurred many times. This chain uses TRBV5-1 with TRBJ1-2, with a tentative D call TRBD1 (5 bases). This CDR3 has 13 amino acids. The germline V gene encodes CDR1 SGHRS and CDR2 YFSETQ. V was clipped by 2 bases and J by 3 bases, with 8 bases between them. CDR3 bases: TGCGCCAGCAGCTTACAGGAATACTATGGCTACACCTTC. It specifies CASSLQEYYGYTF.

The CDR3 DNA sequence: TGCGCCAGCAGCTCCGGGACCGCCCCCTACGAGCAGTACTTC. This codes for CASSSGTAPYEQYF. The chain employs TRBV5-1 and TRBJ2-7, with D possibly called TRBD1 or TRBD2 (5 bases each). Per the germline V gene, CDR1 is SGHRS and CDR2 is YFSETQ. This CDR3 contains 14 residues. Trimming stripped 3 bases from V and 2 bases from J, with 12 bases between.

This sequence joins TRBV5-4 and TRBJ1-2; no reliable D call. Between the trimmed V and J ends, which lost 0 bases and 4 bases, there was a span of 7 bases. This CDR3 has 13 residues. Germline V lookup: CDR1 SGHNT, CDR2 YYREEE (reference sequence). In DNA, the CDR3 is TGTGCCAGCAGCTTGGACAGAAGCTATGGCTACACCTTC. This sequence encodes CASSLDRSYGYTF. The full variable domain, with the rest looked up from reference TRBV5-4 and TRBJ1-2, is ETGVTQSPTHLIKTRGQQVTLRCSSQSGHNTVSWYQQALGQGPQFIFQYYREEENGRGNFPPRFSGLQFPNYSSELNVNALELDDSALYLCASSLDRSYGYTFGSGTRLTVV.

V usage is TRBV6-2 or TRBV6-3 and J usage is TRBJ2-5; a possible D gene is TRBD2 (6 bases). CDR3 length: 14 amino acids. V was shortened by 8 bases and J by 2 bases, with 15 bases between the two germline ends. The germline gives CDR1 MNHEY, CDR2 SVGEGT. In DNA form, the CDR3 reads TGTGCCAGCGCGCGGGACGCAAGACAAGAGACCCAGTACTTC. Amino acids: CASARDARQETQYF.